A single sample is the source of the 9 T cell receptor beta chains below, sequenced in a study of shared clonotypes between healthy human individuals. Terminally differentiated effector memory CD45RA+ cells were excluded by CCR7 positive selection of CD45RO-negative cells. Profiling relied on immunoSEQ multiplex PCR, and the TCRdb table lists in-frame clones only, not all of them. The table includes about 2.1 million clones, 85% to 95% detected once. The sequencing sample was made of naive CD8+ T cells from PBMCs. All receptors derive from a man aged 18 to 30 in good health. Some clones in this sample may be carry-over from other donors' samples.

This clone was found a few times. This chain links TRBV19 with TRBJ2-2; 8 bases are a match to TRBD1. J lost 0 bases, V lost 9 bases, and 6 bases had no gene match. Germline CDR1 is LNHDA and CDR2 is SQIVND (reference sequence). This CDR3 contains 15 residues. This CDR3 is CASQTGVSNTGELFF. The CDR3 region has the DNA TGTGCCAGCCAGACAGGGGTATCGAACACCGGGGAGCTGTTTTTT.

This chain uses TRBV28 with TRBJ1-1; D gene ambiguous. The CDR3 sequence is 15 residues long. The germline gives CDR1 MDHEN, CDR2 SYDVKM. Trimming cost V 6 bases and J 8 bases, with 22 bases left between them. Here the CDR3 reads CASRETGSSTPEAFF. CDR3 DNA: TGTGCCAGCAGAGAAACGGGCTCATCAACCCCCGAAGCTTTCTTT.

The chain carries TRBV5-4 and TRBJ2-7; tentatively, D is TRBD1 or TRBD2 (5 bases each). The CDR3 runs to 14 residues. Germline V lookup: CDR1 SGHNT, CDR2 YYREEE (reference sequence). The V and J ends lost 5 bases and 7 bases respectively, with 19 bases between them. The CDR3 region has the DNA TGTGCCAGCAGTTATAACCTCGGGACGGTTGAGCAGTACTTC. This gives the protein CASSYNLGTVEQYF.

This chain joins TRBV19 and TRBJ1-2; D gene ambiguous. The V end lost 5 bases, the J end lost 5 bases, and 15 bases lay between the germline ends. The V gene's germline CDR1 is LNHDA and CDR2 SQIVND (reference sequence). The CDR3 sequence is 14 residues long. In nucleotides, the CDR3 is TGTGCCAGTAGTCCTCTGGACGGCCCATATGGCTACACCTTC. It encodes CASSPLDGPYGYTF.

As regards this clone: This sample includes further DNA sequences coding for the same CDR3. The chain employs TRBV6-5 and TRBJ1-2, with D uncertain. Germline CDR1 is MNHEY and CDR2 is SVGAGI. The CDR3 runs to 14 residues. Trimming took off 0 bases at V and 6 bases at J, with 11 bases between the two ends. The CDR3 nucleotides are TGTGCCAGCAGTTACTCGGGTGGGAAGGATGGCTACACCTTC. This translates into CASSYSGGKDGYTF.

Note on this clone: This CDR3 is also generated by other DNA sequences in the sample. The chain is built from TRBV5-1 and TRBJ2-7, with no clear D. There are 13 residues in the CDR3. The germline V and J ends were trimmed by 2 bases and 2 bases, with 8 bases remaining between them. Germline V lookup: CDR1 SGHRS, CDR2 YFSETQ. CDR3 DNA sequence: TGCGCCAGCAGCTTAGGGTCTACCTACGAGCAGTACTTC. Protein sequence: CASSLGSTYEQYF.

The gene calls are TRBV14 and TRBJ2-1; 7 bases align to TRBD1. The CDR3 runs 16 residues. The germline V gene encodes CDR1 SGHDN and CDR2 FVKESK. The V gene end was trimmed by 0 bases and the J gene end by 3 bases; junction bases not matched to a gene: 5. The DNA for the CDR3 is TGTGCCAGCAGCCAAGATTCAGGACAGGTCTACAATGAGCAGTTCTTC. Translating gives CASSQDSGQVYNEQFF.

This chain connects TRBV19 to TRBJ1-2; possibly TRBD1 for D (5 bases). This CDR3 has 15 residues. The germline V gene has CDR1 LNHDA and CDR2 SQIVND (reference sequence). V lost 4 bases and J lost 2, with 14 bases in between. The CDR3 spells CASSTPRAGNYGYTF. The CDR3 DNA reads as TGTGCCAGTAGTACCCCCCGGGCAGGGAACTATGGCTACACCTTC. Full variable domain (rest looked up from reference TRBV19 and TRBJ1-2): DGGITQSPKYLFRKEGQNVTLSCEQNLNHDAMYWYRQDPGQGLRLIYYSQIVNDFQKGDIAEGYSVSREKKESFPLTVTSAQKNPTAFYLCASSTPRAGNYGYTFGSGTRLTVV.

The gene calls are TRBV21-1 and TRBJ2-1; the listed D gene, TRBD2, was not tested against the DNA. TRBV21-1 is termed a pseudogene. The CDR3 has 17 amino acids. The CDR3 loop reads CASSNPREAEPFYEQFF. CDR3 bases: TGTGCCAGCAGCAACCCAAGGGAGGCGGAGCCCTTCTATGAGCAGTTCTTC.